These T cell receptor beta chains were read from a single sample in a study of blood T cells in healthy people across ages. One entry per CDR3 protein, called by TCRdb with MiXCR from the 5' RACE reads. The sample holds more than 650,000 distinct CDR3 sequences, about 20% seen once. The sequenced sample consisted of blood. The receptors stem from a man aged 65 to 85 in good health. CDR3s include the opening cysteine and the closing phenylalanine or tryptophan. The order of the fields is clone size, J gene, D gene, V gene, CDR3 length, CDR3 DNA, CDR3 protein. A D gene is named only where the DNA matches it firmly. Clone size appears in some rows only: once, few, many, or a class for an expanded clone.

clone size: few; J gene: TRBJ2-1; D gene: -; V gene: TRBV5-1; CDR3 length: 17; CDR3 DNA: TGCGCCAGCAGCTTGGACCCCCGGGAGATAGGCCACAATGAGCAGTTCTTC; CDR3 protein: CASSLDPREIGHNEQFF
clone size: many; J gene: TRBJ2-7; D gene: -; V gene: TRBV10-3; CDR3 length: 14; CDR3 DNA: TGTGCCATCAGTGACCCTGACATAGCCTACGAGCAGTACTTC; CDR3 protein: CAISDPDIAYEQYF
clone size: once; J gene: TRBJ1-3; D gene: -; V gene: TRBV21-1; CDR3 length: 15; CDR3 DNA: TGTGCCAGCAGCATGGGACTGACCTCTGGAAACACCATATATTTT; CDR3 protein: CASSMGLTSGNTIYF
clone size: few; J gene: TRBJ1-2; D gene: TRBD1; V gene: TRBV2; CDR3 length: 13; CDR3 DNA: TGTGCCTGCAGAGCCGACAGGGACTATGGCTACACCTTC; CDR3 protein: CACRADRDYGYTF
clone size: -; J gene: TRBJ1-2; D gene: -; V gene: TRBV3-1; CDR3 length: 15; CDR3 DNA: TGTGCCAGCAGCCAAGATGAAAGGGGCGACTATGGCTACACCTTC; CDR3 protein: CASSQDERGDYGYTF
clone size: -; J gene: TRBJ2-5; D gene: TRBD1; V gene: TRBV3-1; CDR3 length: 14; CDR3 DNA: TGTGCCAGCAGCCTGTTAAGGGACAGGGAGACCCAGTACTTC; CDR3 protein: CASSLLRDRETQYF
clone size: many; J gene: TRBJ1-2; D gene: -; V gene: TRBV12-3/TRBV12-4; CDR3 length: 14; CDR3 DNA: TGTGCCAGCAGCCCACGGACTCTCAACTATGGCTACACCTTC; CDR3 protein: CASSPRTLNYGYTF
clone size: -; J gene: TRBJ1-2; D gene: TRBD1; V gene: TRBV5-1; CDR3 length: 13; CDR3 DNA: TGCGCCAGCAGCGTGGACAGGGCTGCCGGCTACACCTTC; CDR3 protein: CASSVDRAAGYTF
clone size: few; J gene: TRBJ1-2; D gene: -; V gene: TRBV7-2; CDR3 length: 13; CDR3 DNA: TGTGCCAGCAGTGTGGGGTCTTACCGTCCTCAGGTCTTC; CDR3 protein: CASSVGSYRPQVF
clone size: few; J gene: TRBJ2-7; D gene: -; V gene: TRBV6-6; CDR3 length: 15; CDR3 DNA: TGTGCCAGCAGGTACGCGGACAGCAGCTCCTACGAGCAGTACTTC; CDR3 protein: CASRYADSSSYEQYF
clone size: few; J gene: TRBJ1-2; D gene: -; V gene: TRBV7-8; CDR3 length: 14; CDR3 DNA: TGTGCCAGCAGCTTAGATGGCGGTTTAGGAAGCTACACCTTC; CDR3 protein: CASSLDGGLGSYTF
clone size: -; J gene: TRBJ2-3; D gene: TRBD2; V gene: TRBV7-9; CDR3 length: 13; CDR3 DNA: TGTGCCAGCAGCTATATGGGGGGGGATACGCAGTATTTT; CDR3 protein: CASSYMGGDTQYF
clone size: many; J gene: TRBJ2-3; D gene: TRBD2; V gene: TRBV11-2; CDR3 length: 17; CDR3 DNA: TGTGCCAGCAGCTCCAGCCCAGCGGGGGGCCTTTTTGATACGCAGTATTTT; CDR3 protein: CASSSSPAGGLFDTQYF
clone size: few; J gene: TRBJ1-5; D gene: -; V gene: TRBV6-1; CDR3 length: 17; CDR3 DNA: TGTGCCAGCAGTCCCGGGACACACCCATATAGCAATCAGCCCCAGCATTTT; CDR3 protein: CASSPGTHPYSNQPQHF
clone size: many; J gene: TRBJ2-1; D gene: -; V gene: TRBV10-3; CDR3 length: 15; CDR3 DNA: TGTGCCATCAGATCGGACGGAGAGCAAGGGGATGAGCAGTTCTTC; CDR3 protein: CAIRSDGEQGDEQFF
clone size: -; J gene: TRBJ2-1; D gene: TRBD2; V gene: TRBV7-3; CDR3 length: 14; CDR3 DNA: TGTGCCAGCGCGACTAGCGACAAAAACAATGAGCAGTTCTTC; CDR3 protein: CASATSDKNNEQFF
clone size: -; J gene: TRBJ2-3; D gene: TRBD2; V gene: TRBV13; CDR3 length: 18; CDR3 DNA: TGTGCCAGCAGCTGGACTAGCGGGGGCACCGCTAGCACAGATACGCAGTATTTT; CDR3 protein: CASSWTSGGTASTDTQYF
clone size: few; J gene: TRBJ2-1; D gene: TRBD2; V gene: TRBV20-1; CDR3 length: 16; CDR3 DNA: TGCAGTGCTAGAGTAGCGGGGGGGCCCGGTTACAATGAGCAGTTCTTC; CDR3 protein: CSARVAGGPGYNEQFF
clone size: -; J gene: TRBJ1-1; D gene: -; V gene: TRBV3-1; CDR3 length: 16; CDR3 DNA: TGTGCCAGCAGCCCATCCCAGGACCGGATGGGGACTGAAGCTTTCTTT; CDR3 protein: CASSPSQDRMGTEAFF
clone size: -; J gene: TRBJ1-4; D gene: -; V gene: TRBV19; CDR3 length: 14; CDR3 DNA: TGTGCCAGTAGTATTCTTCAGACAAATGAAAAACTGTTTTTT; CDR3 protein: CASSILQTNEKLFF
clone size: few; J gene: TRBJ2-5; D gene: TRBD1; V gene: TRBV24-1; CDR3 length: 15; CDR3 DNA: TGTGCCACCAGTGATCGGACAGGGGGGTTGGAGACCCAGTACTTC; CDR3 protein: CATSDRTGGLETQYF
clone size: few; J gene: TRBJ1-5; D gene: TRBD1; V gene: TRBV7-7; CDR3 length: 18; CDR3 DNA: TGTGCCAGCAGCTTAGTGGGTCTCCCGGGACAGAGGGATCAGCCCCAGCATTTT; CDR3 protein: CASSLVGLPGQRDQPQHF
clone size: -; J gene: TRBJ1-4; D gene: -; V gene: TRBV20-1; CDR3 length: 12; CDR3 DNA: TGCAGTGCTAGACTTGTATTTGAAAAACTGTTTTTT; CDR3 protein: CSARLVFEKLFF
clone size: few; J gene: TRBJ2-3; D gene: TRBD2; V gene: TRBV5-1; CDR3 length: 15; CDR3 DNA: TGCGCCAGCAGCTTGGCTGCGGGGGACACAGATACGCAGTATTTT; CDR3 protein: CASSLAAGDTDTQYF
clone size: few; J gene: TRBJ1-2; D gene: -; V gene: TRBV12-3/TRBV12-4; CDR3 length: 15; CDR3 DNA: TGTGCCAGCACCCCAATAGGACATATCAACTATGGCTACACCTTC; CDR3 protein: CASTPIGHINYGYTF
clone size: -; J gene: TRBJ2-3; D gene: -; V gene: TRBV10-3; CDR3 length: 17; CDR3 DNA: TGTGCCATCAGTGAGTCGATTATTGTTCCGAGGACAGATACGCAGTATTTT; CDR3 protein: CAISESIIVPRTDTQYF
clone size: few; J gene: TRBJ2-1; D gene: TRBD2; V gene: TRBV2; CDR3 length: 13; CDR3 DNA: TGTGCCAGCAGCCCGACTAGCGGCAATGAGCAGTTCTTC; CDR3 protein: CASSPTSGNEQFF
clone size: few; J gene: TRBJ2-1; D gene: TRBD1; V gene: TRBV6-6; CDR3 length: 16; CDR3 DNA: TGTGCCAGCAGTTACTTGACAGGGGGCGCCCACAATGAGCAGTTCTTC; CDR3 protein: CASSYLTGGAHNEQFF
clone size: few; J gene: TRBJ1-2; D gene: TRBD1; V gene: TRBV7-2; CDR3 length: 13; CDR3 DNA: TGTGCCAGCAGCTTGGACAGGCTATATGGCTACACCTTC; CDR3 protein: CASSLDRLYGYTF
clone size: few; J gene: TRBJ2-1; D gene: TRBD2; V gene: TRBV24-1; CDR3 length: 15; CDR3 DNA: TGTGCCACCAGTAAGTTAGCGGGAGGGGGCAATGAGCAGTTCTTC; CDR3 protein: CATSKLAGGGNEQFF
clone size: many; J gene: TRBJ2-2; D gene: -; V gene: TRBV7-9; CDR3 length: 14; CDR3 DNA: TGTGCCAGCAGCTTAATGACAGACCTCGGGGAGCTGTTTTTT; CDR3 protein: CASSLMTDLGELFF
clone size: -; J gene: TRBJ2-3; D gene: -; V gene: TRBV29-1; CDR3 length: 13; CDR3 DNA: TGCAGCGTTGCCCAGCGGCCCACAGATACGCAGTATTTT; CDR3 protein: CSVAQRPTDTQYF
clone size: -; J gene: TRBJ2-2; D gene: -; V gene: TRBV12-3/TRBV12-4; CDR3 length: 13; CDR3 DNA: TGTGCCAGCAGGGGGACCTATAGCGGGGAGCTGTTTTTT; CDR3 protein: CASRGTYSGELFF
clone size: -; J gene: TRBJ2-1; D gene: -; V gene: TRBV6-6; CDR3 length: 12; CDR3 DNA: TGTGCCAGCAGTACCGATGGTTATGAGCAGTTCTTC; CDR3 protein: CASSTDGYEQFF
clone size: -; J gene: TRBJ2-7; D gene: TRBD1; V gene: TRBV20-1; CDR3 length: 15; CDR3 DNA: TGCAGTGCTAGAGACCCCAGGGGGAGCTCCTACGAGCAGTACTTC; CDR3 protein: CSARDPRGSSYEQYF
clone size: few; J gene: TRBJ2-7; D gene: -; V gene: TRBV3-1; CDR3 length: 15; CDR3 DNA: TGTGCCAGCAGCCAACTCCGGGACACATCCTACGAGCAGTACTTC; CDR3 protein: CASSQLRDTSYEQYF
clone size: many; J gene: TRBJ2-1; D gene: TRBD2; V gene: TRBV12-3/TRBV12-4; CDR3 length: 15; CDR3 DNA: TGTGCCAGCAGACCCGGACTAGCGGGGAGTCCTGAGCAGTTCTTC; CDR3 protein: CASRPGLAGSPEQFF
clone size: few; J gene: TRBJ1-5; D gene: -; V gene: TRBV12-5; CDR3 length: 12; CDR3 DNA: TGTGCTAGTGCGGCGAGCAATCAGCCCCAGCATTTT; CDR3 protein: CASAASNQPQHF
clone size: many; J gene: TRBJ1-4; D gene: TRBD1; V gene: TRBV12-3/TRBV12-4; CDR3 length: 15; CDR3 DNA: TGTGCCAGCAGCCTAACAGGGACAGGGAGCGAAAAACTGTTTTTT; CDR3 protein: CASSLTGTGSEKLFF
clone size: -; J gene: TRBJ2-1; D gene: -; V gene: TRBV12-3/TRBV12-4; CDR3 length: 13; CDR3 DNA: TGTGCCAGCAGTCCCAACCGCGGAGGTGAGCAGTTCTTC; CDR3 protein: CASSPNRGGEQFF
clone size: -; J gene: TRBJ2-1; D gene: TRBD2; V gene: TRBV18; CDR3 length: 16; CDR3 DNA: TGTGCCAGCTCAACCACCGGGACTAGCGGCCACAATGAGCAGTTCTTC; CDR3 protein: CASSTTGTSGHNEQFF
clone size: many; J gene: TRBJ1-2; D gene: -; V gene: TRBV14; CDR3 length: 14; CDR3 DNA: TGTGCCAGCAGCCAAGATACAGGGAGCTATGGCTACACCTTC; CDR3 protein: CASSQDTGSYGYTF
clone size: few; J gene: TRBJ2-5; D gene: TRBD2; V gene: TRBV20-1; CDR3 length: 17; CDR3 DNA: TGCAGTGCCAGGGAACTAGCGGGAGTTACCTTTCAAGAGACCCAGTACTTC; CDR3 protein: CSARELAGVTFQETQYF
clone size: -; J gene: TRBJ1-5; D gene: -; V gene: TRBV6-1; CDR3 length: 15; CDR3 DNA: TGTGCCAGCTATGACAAGTCTAACAGGGCTCAGCCCCAGCATTTT; CDR3 protein: CASYDKSNRAQPQHF
clone size: few; J gene: TRBJ2-1; D gene: TRBD2; V gene: TRBV7-2; CDR3 length: 16; CDR3 DNA: TGTGCCAGCAGCGAACTGGGACTAGCGGGGCCCAATGAGCAGTTCTTC; CDR3 protein: CASSELGLAGPNEQFF
clone size: -; J gene: TRBJ2-5; D gene: TRBD2; V gene: TRBV27; CDR3 length: 15; CDR3 DNA: TGTGCCAGCAGTTTACAGGCGGGGGTAGGGGAGACCCAGTACTTC; CDR3 protein: CASSLQAGVGETQYF
clone size: -; J gene: TRBJ2-3; D gene: -; V gene: TRBV5-4; CDR3 length: 16; CDR3 DNA: TGTGCCAGCAGCTTCCGCCCCCGAGGGGGATCAGATACGCAGTATTTT; CDR3 protein: CASSFRPRGGSDTQYF
clone size: few; J gene: TRBJ2-1; D gene: TRBD2; V gene: TRBV7-6; CDR3 length: 15; CDR3 DNA: TGTGCCAGCAGATCTTCTAGCGGGAAGTATGGTGAGCAGTTCTTC; CDR3 protein: CASRSSSGKYGEQFF
clone size: -; J gene: TRBJ1-5; D gene: -; V gene: TRBV2; CDR3 length: 16; CDR3 DNA: TGTGCCAGCAGTGAACAGGGCCTGGTCCCCAATCAGCCCCAGCATTTT; CDR3 protein: CASSEQGLVPNQPQHF
clone size: -; J gene: TRBJ2-3; D gene: TRBD2; V gene: TRBV7-6; CDR3 length: 16; CDR3 DNA: TGTGCCAGCAGCTCTCGGGGTAGCGGGGGCACAGATACGCAGTATTTT; CDR3 protein: CASSSRGSGGTDTQYF
clone size: -; J gene: TRBJ1-2; D gene: -; V gene: TRBV5-5; CDR3 length: 13; CDR3 DNA: TGTGCCAGCAGCTCCGGGACCGGTAATGGCTACACCTTC; CDR3 protein: CASSSGTGNGYTF
clone size: few; J gene: TRBJ2-3; D gene: TRBD2; V gene: TRBV12-3/TRBV12-4; CDR3 length: 15; CDR3 DNA: TGTGCCAGCAGTGTGACTAGCGGGATATCAGATACGCAGTATTTT; CDR3 protein: CASSVTSGISDTQYF
clone size: -; J gene: TRBJ1-4; D gene: -; V gene: TRBV20-1; CDR3 length: 14; CDR3 DNA: TGCAGTGCTAGAGATGACGGGGGGACCGAAAAACTGTTTTTT; CDR3 protein: CSARDDGGTEKLFF